This T cell receptor (beta chain) derives from a study of vaccination effects on CD4 cells after COVID-19. Study information: There were a few convalescent patients sampled both early and late after vaccination. Post-vaccine sampling occurred a median 72 days after the second dose.

General study findings and limits: There were few convalescent patients in the study and no early post-infection timepoints.

ViraFEST used viral peptide pools to expand antigen-specific CD4+ T cells before sequencing. Cultured cells yielded isolated CD4+ T cells after more than nine days. Confirmation by PCR established that the person had SARS-CoV-2 infection between March and December 2020. All study participants received two doses of BNT162b2 or mRNA-1273 vaccine. Cultures got half-medium changes with IL-2 on days 3 and 7. V gave up 0 bases and J gave up 6 bases, with 21 bases separating them. CDR1 and CDR2 from the germline V gene are SGHNT and YENEEA. This CDR3 has 18 residues. The table came from immunoSEQ multiplex PCR; TCRdb's copy has only in-frame clones and leaves some out. The sample holds about 14,000 clones, 78% seen once. In the case of this clone: Its cognate antigen is unknown.

The starting material was CD4+ T cells from PBMCs cultured with HCoV-NL63 spike peptides, obtained after COVID-19 vaccination. The V and J genes are TRBV11-3 and TRBJ2-1; either TRBD1 or TRBD2 may supply D (6 bases each). This clonotype was obtained from a human donor who had a prior SARS-CoV-2 infection. The CDR3 here is CASSLDRIVGGFFNEQFF. The CDR3 DNA reads as TGTGCCAGCAGCTTAGATCGGATTGTAGGGGGGTTTTTCAATGAGCAGTTCTTC.